The 29 T cell receptor beta chains given below trace back to one sample, sequenced in a study of blood T cells in healthy people across ages. A second roughly 6 to 12 cycle PCR used barcoded and J-beta primers. A single record per CDR3 protein comes from TCRdb applying MiXCR to the 5' RACE reads. This repertoire shows around 990,000 distinct CDR3 sequences, under 30% found once; its top ten account for around 0.75%. This sample was shared with a second study, whose subject was T cells of mothers and their children.

Sequenced material: blood. Receptors were obtained from a girl aged 2 to 10 in good health.

V usage is TRBV5-1 and J usage is TRBJ2-3; tentatively, D is TRBD2 (6 bases). The CDR3 has 15 residues. Trimming took 4 bases from V and 0 from J, leaving 12 bases between them. From germline, CDR1 is SGHRS and CDR2 YFSETQ. This CDR3 reads CASSGTLLSTDTQYF. In nucleotides, the CDR3 is TGCGCCAGCAGCGGGACTCTGTTAAGCACAGATACGCAGTATTTT.

This clonotype turned up a few times. V and J are TRBV20-1 and TRBJ1-2; 9 bases fit TRBD1. In germline, CDR1 is DFQATT, CDR2 SNEGSKA (reference sequence). The J segment lost 3 bases and the V segment lost 4 bases, leaving 6 bases of the junction unmatched. This CDR3 region has 14 residues. CDR3 nucleotide sequence: TGCAGTGCTATCAACAGGGGGCAACACTATGGCTACACCTTC. It specifies CSAINRGQHYGYTF.

This chain links TRBV15 with TRBJ1-2, with D possibly being TRBD1 (6 bases). The germline V and J ends were trimmed by 0 bases and 6 bases, with 8 bases remaining between them. The CDR3 has 13 residues. From germline, CDR1 is LNHNV and CDR2 YYDKDF (reference sequence). The CDR3 loop reads CATSRENRDGYTF. The CDR3 bases are TGTGCCACCAGCAGAGAGAACAGGGATGGCTACACCTTC.

This chain uses TRBV29-1 with TRBJ2-1; D is possibly TRBD1 (6 bases). Deletions cut 1 base from V and 5 bases from J, with 9 bases between. The CDR3 consists of 13 residues. Germline CDR1 SQVTM, CDR2 ANQGSEA. CDR3 DNA sequence: TGCAGCGTTGAAGGTCACAGGGACAATGAGCAGTTCTTC. Amino acids: CSVEGHRDNEQFF.

This clonotype showed up just a few times. The genes are TRBV12-5 and TRBJ1-1; the match to TRBD1 covers 7 bases. In germline, CDR1 is LGHNT, CDR2 FRNRAP. The length of the CDR3 is 14 residues. After removal of 5 bases from V and 1 base from J, the junction contained 4 bases not matched to a gene. CDR3 nucleotide sequence: TGTGCTAGTGGTGCCGACAGGGAGAACACTGAAGCTTTCTTT. The encoded protein is CASGADRENTEAFF.

A remark on this clonotype: Mismatch with germline at one junction end may stem from a read error. The rearrangement uses TRBV5-1 and TRBJ2-5; D is tentatively TRBD1 or TRBD2 (5 bases each). The germline V gene encodes CDR1 SGHRS and CDR2 YFSETQ. The CDR3 covers 14 residues. CDR3 nucleotide sequence: TGCGCCAGCAGTTTTGGGAGTATTTCTGGGACCCAGTGCTTC. It is translated as CASSFGSISGTQCF.

This chain joins TRBV7-2 and TRBJ1-3; the D is unclear. The CDR3 is made up of 16 amino acids. Germline V gene sequence: CDR1 SGHTA, CDR2 FQGNSA. V dropped 3 bases and J dropped 1 base, with 13 bases sitting between them. DNA for the CDR3: TGTGCCAGCAGCTTTCCAGTTCCTTCTTCTGGAAACACCATATATTTT. This sequence encodes CASSFPVPSSGNTIYF.

In this sample, this clonotype turned up a few times. The chain employs TRBV7-2 and TRBJ2-1; 14 bases agree with TRBD2. The junction had 8 bases not matched to a gene; V was cut back by 5 bases and J by 5 bases. This CDR3 contains 17 residues. Germline V gene lookup returns CDR1 SGHTA and CDR2 FQGNSA. For the CDR3, the DNA is TGTGCCAGCAGCGTAACCGGGACTAGCGGGGGCCACAATGAGCAGTTCTTC. Protein sequence: CASSVTGTSGGHNEQFF.

This clonotype showed up just a few times. V usage is TRBV20-1 and J usage is TRBJ2-7; 7 bases match TRBD1. V trimming: 3 bases; J trimming: 4 bases; junction bases outside the gene matches: 12. The CDR3 covers 15 residues. Looked up from germline, CDR1 is DFQATT and CDR2 is SNEGSKA (reference sequence). In nucleotides, the CDR3 is TGCAGTGCTAGTGAGTATGGGACAGCACGGTACGAGCAGTACTTC. Protein product: CSASEYGTARYEQYF.

A note on this clonotype: This CDR3 fails to terminate in the conserved phenylalanine or tryptophan, so it likely reflects a read error. The chain joins TRBV4-3 to TRBJ2-3; the D gene is possibly TRBD1 (5 bases). Per germline, CDR1 LGHNA and CDR2 YSLEER. V lost 1 base, J lost 3 bases, and 14 bases lay in between. The CDR3 sequence is 16 residues long. The CDR3 loop is CASSQVAGMETDTQYS. In DNA form, the CDR3 reads TGCGCCAGCAGCCAAGTCGCAGGGATGGAGACAGATACGCAGTATTCT.

CDR3 protein: CASSQGIYNYGYTF. DNA of the CDR3: TGCGCCAGCAGCCAGGGGATATACAACTATGGCTACACCTTC. The chain has TRBV4-1 and TRBJ1-2, with D unclear. The germline gives CDR1 MGHRA, CDR2 YSYEKL. The CDR3 totals 14 residues. V lost 3 bases to trimming and J lost 2 bases, with 10 bases between them.

This clonotype was picked up a small number of times. V is TRBV9 and J is TRBJ1-1; no clear D. Trimming removed 1 base at V and 1 base at J, with 5 bases between. Germline CDR1 and CDR2: SGDLS and YYNGEE. The CDR3 has 13 residues. CDR3 residues: CASSVRTNTEAFF. The CDR3, as DNA: TGTGCCAGCAGCGTAAGAACGAACACTGAAGCTTTCTTT.

This clonotype has a handful of counts. The V call is TRBV5-1, the J call TRBJ2-1; TRBD2 agrees at 12 bases. The ends lost 0 bases at V and 0 bases at J; junction bases unmatched: 10. Germline V CDR1 and CDR2: SGHRS, YFSETQ. The CDR3 totals 20 residues. In DNA form, the CDR3 reads TGCGCCAGCAGCTTGGCCCCGACTAGCGGGGGCCTGAGCTCCTACAATGAGCAGTTCTTC. Protein sequence: CASSLAPTSGGLSSYNEQFF.

This clonotype was seen a handful of times. This sequence joins TRBV11-3 and TRBJ2-7; 15 nucleotides line up with TRBD2. The CDR3 totals 18 residues. The V gene's germline CDR1 is SGHNT and CDR2 YENEEA. V was clipped by 2 bases and J by 5 bases; unmatched bases: 10. The CDR3 loop is CASSLFRGLAGGRNEQYF. The CDR3, as DNA: TGTGCCAGCAGCTTATTTCGGGGACTAGCGGGAGGAAGGAACGAGCAGTACTTC.

Details on this clonotype: At one boundary the junction diverges from the germline segment, which might be a read error. The chain links TRBV6-2 or TRBV6-3 to TRBJ1-6; 7 bases fit TRBD1. Germline lookup yields CDR1 MNHEY and CDR2 SVGEGT. CDR3 size: 14 residues. CDR3 protein: CSSRGTTVGSSLHF. For the CDR3, the DNA is TGTTCCAGCAGGGGGACAACCGTGGGTTCATCCCTCCACTTT.

This chain connects TRBV4-2 to TRBJ1-5; 7 bases are a match to TRBD1. V shed 1 base and J 5 bases; nucleotides not matched to a gene: 2. The CDR3 totals 14 residues. Germline V lookup: CDR1 LGHNA, CDR2 YNFKEQ. The CDR3 protein is CASSQGQGDQPQHF. The CDR3 DNA sequence: TGTGCCAGCAGCCAAGGACAGGGTGATCAGCCCCAGCATTTT.

The gene calls are TRBV7-9 and TRBJ1-4, with a weak D call TRBD1 (5 bases). The CDR3 consists of 16 residues. Trimming shortened V by 6 bases and J by 0 bases, and 14 bases separated the two germline ends. Germline CDR1 is SEHNR and CDR2 is FQNEAQ (reference sequence). This chain's CDR3 is CASSGASGPTNEKLFF. The CDR3 coding sequence is TGTGCCAGCAGTGGGGCGTCAGGACCAACTAATGAAAAACTGTTTTTT.

The rearrangement links TRBV20-1 to TRBJ2-5, with no clear D. Trimming stripped 4 bases from V and 2 bases from J, with 5 bases between. The germline CDR1 and CDR2 sequences are DFQATT and SNEGSKA (reference sequence). This CDR3 comprises 11 residues. Written as DNA, the CDR3 is TGCAGTGCTACGATACAAGAGACCCAGTACTTC. Its protein is CSATIQETQYF.

This clonotype was seen a handful of times. This chain links TRBV19 with TRBJ1-2; D might be TRBD1 (5 bases). The CDR3 has 10 residues. Germline-derived CDR1 and CDR2 are LNHDA and SQIVND (reference sequence). Deletions cut 8 bases from V and 6 bases from J, with 7 bases between. The CDR3 bases are TGTGCCAGTGAAGGGGATGGCTACACCTTC. Protein: CASEGDGYTF.

This clonotype showed up just a few times. A far larger clone is only one base removed, so a read error is likely. The gene calls are TRBV7-2 and TRBJ2-5; no firm D call. The DNA matches TRBJ2-7 better at its end, which makes the J call doubtful. The CDR3 covers 12 residues. CDR1 is SGHTA and CDR2 is FQGNSA in the germline V gene. CDR3 residues: CASSLWSYEQYF. The DNA of the CDR3 is TGTGCCAGCAGCTTATGGTCCTACGAGCAGTACTTC.

V is TRBV6-1 and J is TRBJ1-2, with 7 bases identical to TRBD1. Unmatched junction bases numbered 19, after V lost 7 bases and J lost 5 bases. The CDR3 runs to 17 residues. CDR1 is MNHNS, CDR2 SASEGT, per germline. The CDR3 region is CASKFWTGSLASYGYTF. The CDR3, as DNA: TGTGCCAGCAAGTTTTGGACAGGTTCTTTAGCGTCTTATGGCTACACCTTC.

This chain connects TRBV6-2 or TRBV6-3 to TRBJ1-2; weak D call: TRBD1 (5 bases). Germline values: CDR1 MNHEY, CDR2 SVGEGT. CDR3 length: 14 residues. Trimming stripped 4 bases from V and 4 bases from J, with 13 bases between. The CDR3 coding sequence is TGTGCCAGCAGTTCCCGACAGACCCTCTATGGCTACACCTTC. Amino acid sequence: CASSSRQTLYGYTF.

This clonotype turned up a few times. V is TRBV29-1 and J is TRBJ2-7; a possible D gene is TRBD1 (5 bases). The V end was cut by 6 bases, the J end by 0 bases, with 12 bases between. CDR3 length equals 13 residues. Germline V gives CDR1 SQVTM, CDR2 ANQGSEA. Here the CDR3 DNA reads TGCAGCGTAGTTGACAGTGGCTCCTACGAGCAGTACTTC. Translating gives CSVVDSGSYEQYF.

The V and J genes are TRBV7-9 and TRBJ2-5; D gene unclear. The CDR3 is 15 residues long. Trimming stripped 2 bases from V and 1 base from J, with 11 bases between. Germline V gene data show CDR1 as SEHNR and CDR2 as FQNEAQ (reference sequence). The CDR3 loop reads CASSLNAHPQETQYF. The CDR3 region has the DNA TGTGCCAGCAGCTTAAACGCACATCCCCAAGAGACCCAGTACTTC.

The V and J genes are TRBV12-3 or TRBV12-4 and TRBJ1-1; D gene unclear. V lost 5 bases and J lost 3, with 16 bases in between. CDR3 size: 15 residues. The CDR3 region is CASSPLVKTDTEAFF. CDR3 nucleotides: TGTGCCAGCAGTCCTCTCGTAAAGACGGACACTGAAGCTTTCTTT.

In this sample, this clonotype turned up a few times. The rearrangement uses TRBV29-1 and TRBJ2-1; D gene ambiguous. Per germline, CDR1 SQVTM and CDR2 ANQGSEA. The CDR3 totals 13 residues. V was shortened by 6 bases and J by 5 bases, with 14 bases between the two germline ends. The CDR3 loop is CSVAETGDNEQFF. DNA for the CDR3: TGCAGCGTCGCTGAAACTGGGGACAATGAGCAGTTCTTC.

This sequence joins TRBV18 and TRBJ1-2; 10 bases map to TRBD1. Per the germline V gene, CDR1 is KGHSH and CDR2 is LQKENI. This CDR3 has 17 residues. After removal of 6 bases from V and 2 bases from J, the junction contained 12 bases not matched to a gene. The CDR3 region is CASSPLDRGRVNYGYTF. The CDR3 DNA is TGTGCCAGCTCCCCCTTGGACAGGGGGAGGGTGAACTATGGCTACACCTTC.

The genes are TRBV6-2 or TRBV6-3 and TRBJ2-5; TRBD1 matches 10 bases. With V trimmed by 10 bases and J by 5 bases, 10 bases remained unmatched. CDR1 is MNHEY and CDR2 is SVGEGT in the germline V gene. The CDR3 consists of 14 residues. CDR3 in amino acids: CATLGTGVGETQYF. DNA for the CDR3: TGTGCCACCCTAGGGACAGGGGTTGGGGAGACCCAGTACTTC.

In its sample, this clonotype was seen once. The CDR3 nucleotides read TGTGCCAGCAGTAGAAGGGACAGGGGTCGCCAAGAGACCCAGTACTTC. Its protein product is CASSRRDRGRQETQYF. The V call is TRBV12-3 or TRBV12-4, the J call TRBJ2-5, with 10 positions matching TRBD1. CDR3 length: 16 residues. The ends lost 5 bases at V and 1 base at J; junction bases unmatched: 7.